This T cell receptor (beta chain) originates from a study of blood T cell repertoires in COVID-19. Overall study context: Donors in the United States, Italy and Spain gave samples during acute or convalescent COVID-19.

Methods used by the authors: The authors estimated nucleated cell counts from reference gene primer amplification. Data came from immunoSEQ multiplex PCR; TCRdb stores just in-frame clones and leaves some out. The DNA gave D and trimming, while V, J and clone size come from that table. This sample has fewer than 200,000 clones, with just under 85% found just once. V lost 3 bases to trimming and J lost 2 bases; unmatched junction nucleotides: 7. The germline V gene encodes CDR1 SGHNT and CDR2 YYREEE (reference sequence). The length of the CDR3 is 16 residues. V and J are TRBV5-4 and TRBJ1-1, with 10 bases that match TRBD1. Sequencing was performed on peripheral blood. This receptor was taken from a woman older than 75 with COVID-19, enrolled during active disease. The CDR3 is CASSWEWTGGNTEAFF. The CDR3 region has the DNA TGTGCCAGCAGCTGGGAGTGGACAGGGGGAAACACTGAAGCTTTCTTT.